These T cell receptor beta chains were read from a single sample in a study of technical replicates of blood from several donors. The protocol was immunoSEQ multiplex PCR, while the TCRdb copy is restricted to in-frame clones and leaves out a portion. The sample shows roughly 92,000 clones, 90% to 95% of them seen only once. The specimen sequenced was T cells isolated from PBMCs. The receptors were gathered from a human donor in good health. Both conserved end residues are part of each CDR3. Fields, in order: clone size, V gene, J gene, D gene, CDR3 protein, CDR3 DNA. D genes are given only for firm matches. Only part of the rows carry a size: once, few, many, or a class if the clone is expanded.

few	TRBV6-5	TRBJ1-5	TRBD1	CASRPGTGINQPQHF	TGTGCCAGCAGGCCCGGGACAGGGATCAATCAGCCCCAGCATTTT
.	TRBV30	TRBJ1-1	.	CAWSVLRPNTEAFF	TGTGCCTGGAGTGTACTACGGCCGAACACTGAAGCTTTCTTT
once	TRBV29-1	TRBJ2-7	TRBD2	CSALLAGESEQYF	TGCAGCGCCCTACTAGCGGGAGAAAGCGAGCAGTACTTC
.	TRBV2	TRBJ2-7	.	CASSHYEQYF	TGTGCCAGCAGTCACTACGAGCAGTACTTC
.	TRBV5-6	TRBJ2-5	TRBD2	CASSLGLAGETQYF	TGTGCCAGCAGCTTGGGACTAGCGGGAGAGACCCAGTACTTC
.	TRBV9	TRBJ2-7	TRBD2	CASSVTGLETYEQYF	TGTGCCAGCAGCGTTACGGGACTAGAGACCTACGAGCAGTACTTC
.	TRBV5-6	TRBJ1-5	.	CASSLGGRGGQPQHF	TGTGCCAGCAGCTTGGGGGGCAGGGGTGGGCAGCCCCAGCATTTT
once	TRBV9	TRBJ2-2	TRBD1	CASSINPDRGGTGELFF	TGTGCCAGCAGCATAAACCCGGACAGGGGGGGCACCGGGGAGCTGTTTTTT
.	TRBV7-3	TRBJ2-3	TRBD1	CASSPTGADTQYF	TGTGCCAGCAGCCCCACAGGGGCAGATACGCAGTATTTT
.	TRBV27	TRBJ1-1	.	CASSARENTEAFF	TGTGCCAGCAGTGCCAGGGAGAACACTGAAGCTTTCTTT
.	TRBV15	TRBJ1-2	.	CATSRERFEGYTF	TGTGCCACCAGCAGAGAACGGTTTGAAGGCTACACCTTC
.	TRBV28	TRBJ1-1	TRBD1	CASTGTGGWTEAFF	TGTGCCAGTACCGGGACAGGGGGCTGGACTGAAGCTTTCTTT
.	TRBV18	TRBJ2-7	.	CASSPSPLARVDEQYF	TGTGCCAGCTCACCTAGCCCCCTAGCGAGAGTAGACGAGCAGTACTTC
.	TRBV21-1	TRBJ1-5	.	CASSKTGTGDQPQHF	TGTGCCAGCAGCAAAACCGGGACAGGGGATCAGCCCCAGCATTTT
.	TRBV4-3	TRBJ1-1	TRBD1	CASSPGTGRTEAFF	TGCGCCAGCAGCCCCGGGACAGGGCGTACTGAAGCTTTCTTT
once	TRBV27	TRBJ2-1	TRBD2	CASSPLGSGRGFNEQFF	TGTGCCAGCAGTCCGCTGGGTAGCGGGAGGGGCTTCAATGAGCAGTTCTTC
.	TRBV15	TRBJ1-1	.	CATSRVNTEAFF	TGTGCCACCAGCAGAGTAAACACTGAAGCTTTCTTT
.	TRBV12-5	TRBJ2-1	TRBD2	CASGLVAKEGLVYNEQFF	TGTGCTAGTGGTTTGGTAGCGAAAGAGGGACTAGTCTACAATGAGCAGTTCTTC